This TCR beta chain was profiled in a study of T cell responses to AZD1222 COVID-19 vaccine. Overall study findings and caveats: Clonal diversity was possibly underestimated; the donors were predominantly white British and more often female. At study baseline, merely several AZD1222 recipients were seropositive. Targeting of unmutated variant regions was reportedly seen in nearly half of spike-specific TCRs. In all cases, repertoires were sampled only after the peak T cell response.

Assay: immunoSEQ multiplex PCR; the TCRdb copy retains only in-frame clones and omits some. The sample yields roughly 150,000 clones, approximately 88% seen once. Regarding this clone: Its antigen remains unknown.

Germline assignment: CDR1 LNHNV and CDR2 YYDKDF (reference sequence). The ends were cut back, 1 base at V and 3 bases at J, with 13 bases in the middle. This CDR3 is 16 amino acids long. Sequenced here: peripheral blood, sampled on day 0 of MenACWY control vaccination. This sequence originates from an adult in good health. This chain joins TRBV15 and TRBJ1-3; D may be TRBD1 (5 bases). In DNA, the CDR3 is TGTGCCACCAGCAGAGGCCTATCAGGGTATGGAAACACCATATATTTT. It is translated as CATSRGLSGYGNTIYF.